Below are 25 T cell receptor beta chains sequenced from a single sample in a study of molecular identifiers for immune sequencing clone quantification. A single record per CDR3 protein comes from TCRdb applying MiXCR to the PCR reads. The data hold roughly 300,000 distinct CDR3 sequences, with 24% observed a single time. The sample taken for sequencing was naive CD8+ T cells from blood, with Jurkat cell RNA spiked in. Subset: FACS-sorted CD8+CD4-CCR7+CD45RA+ naive T cells. These receptors all stem from a human donor in good health. Some libraries in this study had Jurkat cell RNA spiked in.

Of note for this clonotype: This may come from a read error, since a much larger clone is one base off. The chain joins TRBV20-1 to TRBJ2-7, with a weak D call TRBD2 (5 bases). The CDR3 totals 15 residues. Germline loops: CDR1 DFQATT, CDR2 SNEGSKA (reference sequence). CDR3 protein: CRARDLAGSTYEQYF. In DNA form, the CDR3 reads TGCAGAGCTAGAGATTTGGCGGGTTCTACCTACGAGCAGTACTTC.

This clonotype was counted many times. The chain couples TRBV28 to TRBJ1-5, with D hard to call. V gave up 2 bases and J gave up 5 bases, with 13 bases separating them. CDR3 length equals 15 residues. Germline CDR1 and CDR2: MDHEN and SYDVKM. CDR3 sequence (DNA): TGTGCCAGCAGTTTAATCGGGGTTTTCGATCAGCCCCAGCATTTT. Amino acids: CASSLIGVFDQPQHF.

In DNA, the CDR3 is TGTGCCAGCAGTTATATTGCGGCACAAGAGACCCAGTACTTC. Residues: CASSYIAAQETQYF. The rearrangement uses TRBV6-6 and TRBJ2-5, with no clear D. The CDR3 length is 14 residues. Trimming took 3 bases from V and 2 from J, leaving 10 bases between them. Per germline, CDR1 MNHNY and CDR2 SVGAGI (reference sequence).

This clonotype occurred many times. The chain carries TRBV6-9 and TRBJ1-2; perhaps TRBD1 as D (6 bases). The V end lost 8 bases, the J end lost 0 bases, and 13 bases lay between the germline ends. The CDR3 is 14 amino acids. Germline assignment: CDR1 MNHGY and CDR2 SVAAGI. The CDR3, as DNA: TGTGCCAGCGATGGACAGCCAGCTAACTATGGCTACACCTTC. It is translated as CASDGQPANYGYTF.

This clonotype was detected many times. This rearrangement joins TRBV2 to TRBJ2-7; the D gene is possibly TRBD1 (5 bases). Germline lookup yields CDR1 SNHLY and CDR2 FYNNEI. The CDR3 consists of 13 residues. V shed 2 bases and J shed 6 bases, with 11 bases lying between them. The CDR3 DNA is TGTGCCAGCAGTGAACGCAGGGTATTCGAGCAGTACTTC. This sequence encodes CASSERRVFEQYF.

The chain joins TRBV19 to TRBJ2-3; the D is unclear. With 7 bases removed from V and 1 base from J, the gap between germline ends came to 9 bases. This CDR3 contains 13 residues. Germline values: CDR1 LNHDA, CDR2 SQIVND (reference sequence). CDR3 amino acids: CASTTAGTDTQYF. In DNA, the CDR3 is TGTGCCAGTACCACTGCTGGCACAGATACGCAGTATTTT.

Worth noting for this clonotype: At one end, the junction sequence differs from germline, possibly due to a read error. The gene calls are TRBV12-3 or TRBV12-4 and TRBJ2-2; D assignment may be TRBD1 or TRBD2 (6 bases each). The CDR3 is 16 amino acids. This chain's CDR3 is CASSSRLEGDTGEPFF. CDR3 nucleotide sequence: TGTGCCAGCAGTAGTCGTCTGGAGGGGGACACCGGGGAGCCGTTTTTT.

The V and J genes are TRBV14 and TRBJ2-1; unclear D gene. Germline V gene data show CDR1 as SGHDN and CDR2 as FVKESK. Trimming stripped 4 bases from V and 2 bases from J, with 6 bases between. CDR3 length equals 13 residues. CDR3 sequence reads: CASSLYPYNEQFF. DNA for the CDR3: TGTGCCAGCAGCCTGTACCCCTACAATGAGCAGTTCTTC.

The gene calls are TRBV21-1 and TRBJ1-5; the DNA was not used to check the table's D call, TRBD1. TRBV21-1 is noted as a pseudogene. This CDR3 comprises 18 residues. CDR3 coding DNA: TGTGCCAGCAGCAAACTGAGACAGGGGGCTACGAGCAATCAGCCCCAGCATTTT. It translates to CASSKLRQGATSNQPQHF.

This clonotype occurred many times. The V call is TRBV2, the J call TRBJ2-6; D is unclear. The CDR3 extends over 16 amino acids. The V gene lost 8 bases and the J gene lost 0 bases, with 14 bases spanning the gap. Germline CDR1 SNHLY, CDR2 FYNNEI. This CDR3 reads CASGPVEISGANVLTF. In nucleotides, the CDR3 is TGTGCCAGCGGCCCAGTAGAGATCTCTGGGGCCAACGTCCTGACTTTC.

This clonotype has a handful of counts. V is TRBV4-3 and J is TRBJ1-5; D is perhaps TRBD1 (5 bases). V lost 1 base to trimming and J lost 4 bases, with 14 bases between them. The CDR3 is made up of 16 amino acids. Germline V gene sequence: CDR1 LGHNA, CDR2 YSLEER. The CDR3 DNA follows: TGCGCCAGCAGCCAAGGTACCGGGACGGATAATCAGCCCCAGCATTTT. Protein: CASSQGTGTDNQPQHF.

Of note for this clonotype: A much larger clone differs by one base, so this may be a read error. The chain uses TRBV6-5 and TRBJ2-3, with 7 bases fitting TRBD2. Germline V lookup: CDR1 MNHEY, CDR2 SVGAGI. The ends lost 0 bases at V and 1 base at J; junction bases unmatched: 7. The CDR3 runs to 17 residues. For the CDR3, the DNA is TGTGCCAGCAGTTACTCTTACGGGGGGACGGGCACAGATACGCAGTATTTT. Encoded protein: CASSYSYGGTGTDTQYF.

This chain uses TRBV4-3 with TRBJ1-3; D remains unclear. V was pared by 1 base and J by 2 bases, with 6 bases between. In germline, CDR1 is LGHNA, CDR2 YSLEER. The CDR3 has 14 residues. The CDR3 bases are TGCGCCAGCAGCCAAGGAAGGGCTGGAAACACCATATATTTT. This encodes CASSQGRAGNTIYF.

The table lists this clonotype with a few counts. This rearrangement joins TRBV7-9 to TRBJ2-3; no clear D. Germline CDR1 SEHNR, CDR2 FQNEAQ (reference sequence). Trimming stripped 11 bases from V and 14 bases from J, with 14 bases between. The CDR3 is 9 amino acids. CDR3 in amino acids: CASVSSGYF. The CDR3 bases are TGTGCCTCCGTGTCGAGTGGGTATTTT. Based on the CDR3 plus reference TRBV7-9 and TRBJ2-3, the full variable domain is DTGVSQNPRHKITKRGQNVTFRCDPISEHNRLYWYRQTLGQGPEFLTYFQNEAQLEKSRLLSDRFSAERPKGSFSTLEIQRTEQGDSAMYLCASVSSGYFGPGTRLTVL.

A remark on this clonotype: This clone may be a read error of a much larger clone one base away. Here the CDR3 reads CASSSAELTGVPGELLF. As DNA, the CDR3 is TGTGCCAGCAGCTCCGCTGAGTTGACAGGGGTTCCCGGGGAGCTGCTTTTT. The chain couples TRBV7-9 to TRBJ2-2, with 8 bases identical to TRBD1. The CDR3 loop spans 17 amino acids. Germline-derived CDR1 and CDR2 are SEHNR and FQNEAQ (reference sequence).

This clonotype was detected a few times. This chain connects TRBV19 to TRBJ2-3, with 11 bases aligning to TRBD2. The germline CDR1 and CDR2 sequences are LNHDA and SQIVND (reference sequence). CDR3 length: 15 amino acids. V trimming: 2 bases; J trimming: 5 bases; junction bases outside the gene matches: 3. In DNA, the CDR3 is TGTGCCAGTAGTATACTAGCGGGGGGTGTAGATACGCAGTATTTT. Its protein is CASSILAGGVDTQYF.

In regard to this clonotype: This may be a read error: a much more frequent sequence differs by one nucleotide. The chain couples TRBV3-1 to TRBJ1-5; no definite D call. V lost 5 bases and J lost 0, with 14 bases in between. The CDR3 loop spans 16 amino acids. The germline gives CDR1 LGHDT, CDR2 YNNKEL (reference sequence). This chain's CDR3 is CASSSRLASSNQPQHF. CDR3 coding DNA: TGTGCCAGCAGCTCGAGACTCGCCAGTAGCAATCAGCCCCAGCATTTT.

The table lists this clonotype with a count of one. With a much larger clone just one base away, this may be a read error. The chain carries TRBV6-5 and TRBJ2-5; 11 bases line up with TRBD2. The CDR3 length is 19 residues. Germline V gene lookup returns CDR1 MNHEY and CDR2 SVGAGI. The ends lost 6 bases at V and 0 bases at J; junction bases unmatched: 15. In DNA form, the CDR3 reads TGTGCCAGCAGCTCAGGCAACAAACTAGCGGGGGCGCACCAAGAGACCCAGTACTTC. Its translation: CASSSGNKLAGAHQETQYF.

This clonotype was detected ten times or more. The chain employs TRBV25-1 and TRBJ2-1; D is ambiguous. Germline V CDR1 and CDR2: MGHDK, SYGVNS. The CDR3 is 13 amino acids. Trimming pared 4 bases from V and 1 base from J, leaving 5 bases between. The CDR3 sequence is CASSATSYNEQFF. DNA of the CDR3: TGTGCCAGCAGTGCGACATCCTACAATGAGCAGTTCTTC. Supplemented by reference TRBV25-1 and TRBJ2-1, the full variable domain reads EADIYQTPRYLVIGTGKKITLECSQTMGHDKMYWYQQDPGMELHLIHYSYGVNSTEKGDLSSESTVSRIRTEHFPLTLESARPSHTSQYLCASSATSYNEQFFGPGTRLTVL.

The genes are TRBV11-2 and TRBJ2-1; TRBD1 might be the D (6 bases). Looked up from germline, CDR1 is SGHAT and CDR2 is FQNNGV. Trimming took off 1 base at V and 3 bases at J, with 10 bases between the two ends. The length of the CDR3 is 15 residues. Here the CDR3 DNA reads TGTGCCAGCAGCTTAGTGGGGGCTAACTACAATGAGCAGTTCTTC. Protein product: CASSLVGANYNEQFF.

The chain uses TRBV9 and TRBJ1-3, with 12 nucleotides matching TRBD1. V gave up 2 bases and J gave up 4 bases; unmatched junction bases: 4. From germline, CDR1 is SGDLS and CDR2 YYNGEE. CDR3 size: 16 residues. CDR3 sequence (DNA): TGTGCCAGCAGCGTTATCGGGACAGGGGGCGGAAACACCATATATTTT. This sequence encodes CASSVIGTGGGNTIYF.

The rearrangement uses TRBV20-1 and TRBJ1-1, with D hard to call. Trimming left V 4 bases short and J 0 bases short, with 6 bases between. This CDR3 has 12 amino acids. Germline lookup yields CDR1 DFQATT and CDR2 SNEGSKA (reference sequence). CDR3 residues: CSATQMNTEAFF. The DNA of the CDR3 is TGCAGTGCTACTCAGATGAACACTGAAGCTTTCTTT.

The sample holds many counts of this clonotype. This chain connects TRBV7-9 to TRBJ1-1, with 8 bases fitting TRBD1. Trimming cost V 4 bases and J 3 bases; bases outside gene matches: 4. Germline V gene lookup returns CDR1 SEHNR and CDR2 FQNEAQ (reference sequence). The CDR3 totals 14 residues. The CDR3 region is CASSSPTGDTEAFF. In DNA, the CDR3 is TGTGCCAGCAGCTCCCCGACAGGGGACACTGAAGCTTTCTTT.

This clonotype came up many times. The J gene is TRBJ2-3, the V gene TRBV7-6; no clear D gene. V was clipped by 0 bases and J by 7 bases, with 8 bases between them. The CDR3 consists of 13 residues. In germline, CDR1 is SGHVS, CDR2 FNYEAQ. The CDR3 DNA is TGTGCCAGCAGCTTAGCCCCACAGAATACGCAGTATTTT. It codes for CASSLAPQNTQYF.

In its sample, this clonotype was seen many times. The chain carries TRBV6-5 and TRBJ1-1; D is possibly TRBD1 (5 bases). Germline-derived CDR1 and CDR2 are MNHEY and SVGAGI. Trimming removed 0 bases at V and 1 base at J, with 15 bases between. The CDR3 loop spans 17 amino acids. The CDR3 loop reads CASSYSWGGYKNTEAFF. The DNA for the CDR3 is TGTGCCAGCAGTTACTCGTGGGGGGGGTATAAGAACACTGAAGCTTTCTTT.